These 7 T cell receptor beta chains came from one sample sequenced in a study of T cell repertoires in aging, cancer and after chemotherapy. Amplification of TCR beta used genomic DNA extracted from peripheral blood. A mixed TRB-A/B primer pool amplified rearranged TRB by multiplex touch-down PCR. TCRdb re-derived calls from the multiplex PCR reads in MiXCR, one entry per CDR3 protein. Among about 13,000 distinct CDR3 sequences listed, roughly 36% were seen once. The material sequenced was blood. The receptors shown here come from a human donor in good health. The donor label of this sample is uncertain.

The rearrangement uses TRBV12-3 or TRBV12-4 and TRBJ2-1; TRBD2 matches 15 bases. V shed 4 bases, J shed 4 bases, and the junction held 2 bases outside the gene matches. The CDR3 length is 16 residues. CDR3 amino acids: CASSSGLAGGYNEQFF. The CDR3 region has the DNA TGTGCCAGCAGTTCAGGACTAGCGGGGGGGTACAATGAGCAGTTCTTC.

This chain uses TRBV18 with TRBJ1-6; D may be TRBD1 (6 bases). This CDR3 is 15 amino acids long. CDR1 and CDR2 (germline): KGHSH, LQKENI. V was pared by 4 bases and J by 6 bases, with 13 bases between. The CDR3 protein is CASSLDRGGNSPLHF. The CDR3, as DNA: TGTGCCAGCTCACTCGACAGAGGGGGTAATTCACCCCTCCACTTT.

This clonotype was counted once. CDR3 region: CASSRDRGKSPLHF. The CDR3 region has the DNA TGTGCCAGCAGCCGAGACAGGGGTAAATCACCCCTCCACTTT. The rearrangement links TRBV5-6 to TRBJ1-6, with 8 bases aligning to TRBD1. Germline lookup yields CDR1 SGHDT and CDR2 YYEEEE. The CDR3 extends over 14 amino acids. J lost 10 bases, V lost 4 bases, and 7 bases had no gene match.

This clonotype was recorded a few times. V is TRBV11-3 and J is TRBJ2-3; TRBD2 matches at 10 bases. V lost 5 bases and J lost 4; bases outside the gene matches: 6. This CDR3 is 15 amino acids long. Germline CDR1 is SGHNT and CDR2 is YENEEA. CDR3 DNA: TGTGCCAGCAGCGGGGCTAGCGGGGGTGCAGATACGCAGTATTTT. It is translated as CASSGASGGADTQYF.

In the case of this clonotype: A junction boundary mismatches the germline segment, possibly from a read error. The CDR3 bases are TGTGCCAGCAGTTATCCGGGAGTCTCCCACAATGAGCAGTTCTTC. Amino acid sequence: CASSYPGVSHNEQFF. The J gene is TRBJ2-1, the V gene TRBV6-1, with a weak D call TRBD2 (6 bases). The CDR3 runs 15 residues. Looked up from germline, CDR1 is MNHNS and CDR2 is SASEGT.

CDR3 protein: CASSIPSAQRAEQFF. The DNA of the CDR3 is TGTGCCAGTAGTATACCTAGCGCCCAGAGGGCGGAGCAGTTCTTC. This rearrangement joins TRBV19 to TRBJ2-1; possibly TRBD2 for D (6 bases). With 2 bases removed from V and 10 bases from J, the gap between germline ends came to 18 bases. This CDR3 has 15 residues. CDR1 and CDR2 from the germline V gene are LNHDA and SQIVND (reference sequence).

The chain combines TRBV30 with TRBJ2-2; 9 bases fit TRBD1. Per germline, CDR1 GTSNPN and CDR2 SVGIG (reference sequence). This CDR3 contains 16 residues. After removal of 0 bases from V and 3 bases from J, the junction contained 5 bases not matched to a gene. The CDR3 DNA sequence: TGTGCCTGGAGTGTGGGACAGGGAAGAGACACCGGGGAGCTGTTTTTT. It specifies CAWSVGQGRDTGELFF.